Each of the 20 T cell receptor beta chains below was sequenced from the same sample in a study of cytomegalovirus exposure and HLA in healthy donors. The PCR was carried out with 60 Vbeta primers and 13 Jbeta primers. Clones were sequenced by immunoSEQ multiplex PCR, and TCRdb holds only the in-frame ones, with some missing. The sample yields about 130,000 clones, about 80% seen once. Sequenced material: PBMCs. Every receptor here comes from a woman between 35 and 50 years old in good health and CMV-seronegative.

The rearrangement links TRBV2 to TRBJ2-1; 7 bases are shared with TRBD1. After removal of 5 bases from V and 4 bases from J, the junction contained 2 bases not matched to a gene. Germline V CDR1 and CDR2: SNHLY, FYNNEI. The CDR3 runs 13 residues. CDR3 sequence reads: CASSTGVYNEQFF. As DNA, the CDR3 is TGTGCCAGCAGTACAGGGGTATACAATGAGCAGTTCTTC.

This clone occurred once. This CDR3 reads CASSEGPFPGGTEAFF. CDR3 nucleotide sequence: TGCGCCAGCAGCGAGGGCCCCTTTCCGGGGGGAACTGAAGCTTTCTTT. The rearrangement links TRBV4-1 to TRBJ1-1, with D maybe TRBD1 (5 bases). With 5 bases removed from V and 5 bases from J, the gap between germline ends came to 21 bases. This CDR3 is built from 16 residues. CDR1 and CDR2 (germline): MGHRA, YSYEKL.

The CDR3 reads CASSEGQGPAYEQYF. CDR3 bases: TGCGCCAGCAGTGAGGGACAGGGCCCCGCCTACGAGCAGTACTTC. The rearrangement links TRBV5-1 to TRBJ2-7, with TRBD1 matching 9 bases. Germline CDR1 is SGHRS and CDR2 is YFSETQ. The length of the CDR3 is 15 residues. V lost 5 bases and J lost 2; bases outside the gene matches: 8. The full variable domain, with the rest looked up from reference TRBV5-1 and TRBJ2-7, is KAGVTQTPRYLIKTRGQQVTLSCSPISGHRSVSWYQQTPGQGLQFLFEYFSETQRNKGNFPGRFSGRQFSNSRSEMNVSTLELGDSALYLCASSEGQGPAYEQYFGPGTRLTVT.

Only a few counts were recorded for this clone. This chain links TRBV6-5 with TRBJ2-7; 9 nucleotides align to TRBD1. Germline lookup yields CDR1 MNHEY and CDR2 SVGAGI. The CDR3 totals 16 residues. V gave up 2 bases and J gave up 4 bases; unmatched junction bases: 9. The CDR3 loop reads CASSYGTGSFAYEQYF. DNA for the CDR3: TGTGCCAGCAGTTACGGGACAGGGTCCTTTGCTTACGAGCAGTACTTC.

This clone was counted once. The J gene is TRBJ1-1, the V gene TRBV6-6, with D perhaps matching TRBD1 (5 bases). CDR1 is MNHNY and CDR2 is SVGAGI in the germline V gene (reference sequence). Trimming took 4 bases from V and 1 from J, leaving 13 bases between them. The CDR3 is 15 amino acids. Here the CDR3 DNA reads TGTGCCAGCAGTTTATCGCGGGGGTCGAACACTGAAGCTTTCTTT. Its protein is CASSLSRGSNTEAFF.

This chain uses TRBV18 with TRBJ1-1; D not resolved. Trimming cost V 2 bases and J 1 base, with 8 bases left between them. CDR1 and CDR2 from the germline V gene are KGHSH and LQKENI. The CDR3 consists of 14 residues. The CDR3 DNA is TGTGCCAGCTCACCAGGAGTATCGAACACTGAAGCTTTCTTT. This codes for CASSPGVSNTEAFF.

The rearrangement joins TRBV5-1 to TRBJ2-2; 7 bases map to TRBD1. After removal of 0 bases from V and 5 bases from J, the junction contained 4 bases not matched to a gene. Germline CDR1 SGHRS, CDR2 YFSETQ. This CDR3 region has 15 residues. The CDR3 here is CASSLVPGGTGELFF. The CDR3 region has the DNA TGCGCCAGCAGCTTGGTTCCAGGGGGAACCGGGGAGCTGTTTTTT. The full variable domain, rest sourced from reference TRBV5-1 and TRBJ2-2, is KAGVTQTPRYLIKTRGQQVTLSCSPISGHRSVSWYQQTPGQGLQFLFEYFSETQRNKGNFPGRFSGRQFSNSRSEMNVSTLELGDSALYLCASSLVPGGTGELFFGEGSRLTVL.

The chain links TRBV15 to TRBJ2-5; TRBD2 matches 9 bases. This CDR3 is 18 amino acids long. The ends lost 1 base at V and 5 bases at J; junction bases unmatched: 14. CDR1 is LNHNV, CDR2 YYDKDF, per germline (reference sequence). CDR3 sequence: CATSRGVGLAGRGETQYF. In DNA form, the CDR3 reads TGTGCCACCAGCAGAGGGGTTGGGCTAGCGGGGAGAGGGGAGACCCAGTACTTC.

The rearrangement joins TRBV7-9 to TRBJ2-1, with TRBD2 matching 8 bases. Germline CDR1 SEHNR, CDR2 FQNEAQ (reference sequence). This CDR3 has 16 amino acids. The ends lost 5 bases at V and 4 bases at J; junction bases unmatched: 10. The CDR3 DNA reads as TGTGCCAGCAGCGCCTCTACTAGCGGTAATTACAATGAGCAGTTCTTC. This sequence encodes CASSASTSGNYNEQFF.

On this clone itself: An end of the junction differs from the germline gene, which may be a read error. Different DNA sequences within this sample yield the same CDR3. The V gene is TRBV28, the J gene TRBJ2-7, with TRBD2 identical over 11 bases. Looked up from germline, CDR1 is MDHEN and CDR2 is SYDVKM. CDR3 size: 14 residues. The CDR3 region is CASNPGLAVYEQYF. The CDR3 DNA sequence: TGTGCCAGCAATCCGGGACTAGCGGTATACGAGCAATACTTC.

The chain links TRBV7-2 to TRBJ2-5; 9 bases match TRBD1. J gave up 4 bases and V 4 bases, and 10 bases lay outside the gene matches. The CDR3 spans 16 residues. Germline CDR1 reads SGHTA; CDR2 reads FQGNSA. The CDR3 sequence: CASSSLRGTGIETQYF. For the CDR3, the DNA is TGTGCCAGCAGCTCCCTGAGGGGGACAGGGATAGAGACCCAGTACTTC. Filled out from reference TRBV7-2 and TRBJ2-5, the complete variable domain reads GAGVSQSPSNKVTEKGKDVELRCDPISGHTALYWYRQSLGQGLEFLIYFQGNSAPDKSGLPSDRFSAERTGGSVSTLTIQRTQQEDSAVYLCASSSLRGTGIETQYFGPGTRLLVL.

Here the CDR3 DNA reads TGTGCCAGCAGAGGGGACAGGACCTATAGCAATCAGCCCCAGCATTTT. It is translated as CASRGDRTYSNQPQHF. The chain joins TRBV6-6 to TRBJ1-5; 8 bases fit TRBD1. This CDR3 spans 16 amino acids. The ends lost 6 bases at V and 0 bases at J; junction bases unmatched: 7. Germline loops: CDR1 MNHNY, CDR2 SVGAGI (reference sequence).

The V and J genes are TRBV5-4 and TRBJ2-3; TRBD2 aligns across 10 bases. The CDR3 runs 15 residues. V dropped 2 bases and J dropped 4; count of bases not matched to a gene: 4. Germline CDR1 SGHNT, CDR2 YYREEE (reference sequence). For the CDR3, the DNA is TGTGCCAGCAGCTTAACTAGCGGGGTGTCAGATACGCAGTATTTT. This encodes CASSLTSGVSDTQYF.

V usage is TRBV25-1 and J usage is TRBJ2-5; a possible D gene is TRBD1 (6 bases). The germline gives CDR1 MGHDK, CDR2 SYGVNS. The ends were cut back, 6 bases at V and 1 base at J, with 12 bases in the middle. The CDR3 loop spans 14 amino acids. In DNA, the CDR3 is TGTGCCAGCAGCCTCCAGGGGCCCCAAGAGACCCAGTACTTC. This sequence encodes CASSLQGPQETQYF.

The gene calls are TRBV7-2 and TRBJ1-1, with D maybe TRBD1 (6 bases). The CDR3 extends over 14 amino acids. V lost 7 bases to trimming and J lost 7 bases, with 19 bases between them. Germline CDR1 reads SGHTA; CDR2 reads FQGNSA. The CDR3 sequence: CASILIEGGIEAFF. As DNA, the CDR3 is TGTGCCAGCATCCTTATCGAAGGGGGAATTGAAGCTTTCTTT.

This CDR3 reads CASTYGLAGIAPYEQYF. The CDR3 DNA reads as TGCGCCAGCACCTACGGACTAGCGGGTATCGCCCCTTACGAGCAGTACTTC. The chain has TRBV5-1 and TRBJ2-7; 11 nucleotides match TRBD2. Losses at the gene ends were 6 bases for V and 4 bases for J; bases not matched to a gene: 15. The CDR3 consists of 17 residues. Germline-derived CDR1 and CDR2 are SGHRS and YFSETQ.

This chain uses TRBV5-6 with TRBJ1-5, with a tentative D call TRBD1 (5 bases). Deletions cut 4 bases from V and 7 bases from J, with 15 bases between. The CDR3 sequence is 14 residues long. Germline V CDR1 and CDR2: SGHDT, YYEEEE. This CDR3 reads CASSPWGGEQPQHF. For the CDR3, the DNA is TGTGCCAGCAGCCCATGGGGGGGAGAACAGCCCCAGCATTTT.

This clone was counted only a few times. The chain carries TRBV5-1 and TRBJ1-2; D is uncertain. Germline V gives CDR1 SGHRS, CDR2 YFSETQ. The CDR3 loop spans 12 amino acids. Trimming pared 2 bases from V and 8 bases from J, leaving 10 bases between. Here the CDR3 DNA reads TGCGCCAGCAGCTTAGGAGGGAAAGGCTACACCTTC. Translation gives CASSLGGKGYTF. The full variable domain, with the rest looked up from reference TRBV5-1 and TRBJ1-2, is KAGVTQTPRYLIKTRGQQVTLSCSPISGHRSVSWYQQTPGQGLQFLFEYFSETQRNKGNFPGRFSGRQFSNSRSEMNVSTLELGDSALYLCASSLGGKGYTFGSGTRLTVV.

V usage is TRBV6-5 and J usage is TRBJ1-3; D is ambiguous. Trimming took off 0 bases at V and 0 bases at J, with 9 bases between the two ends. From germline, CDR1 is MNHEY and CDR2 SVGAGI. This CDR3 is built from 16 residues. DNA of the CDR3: TGTGCCAGCAGTTACTCTCCCGTCGTCTCTGGAAACACCATATATTTT. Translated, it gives CASSYSPVVSGNTIYF.

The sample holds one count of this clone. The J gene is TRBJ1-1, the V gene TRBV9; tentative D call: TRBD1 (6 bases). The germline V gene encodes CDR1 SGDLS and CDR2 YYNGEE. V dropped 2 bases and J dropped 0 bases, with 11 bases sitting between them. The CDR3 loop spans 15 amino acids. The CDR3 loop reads CASSVDSFLNTEAFF. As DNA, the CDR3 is TGTGCCAGCAGCGTGGACAGCTTTTTGAACACTGAAGCTTTCTTT.